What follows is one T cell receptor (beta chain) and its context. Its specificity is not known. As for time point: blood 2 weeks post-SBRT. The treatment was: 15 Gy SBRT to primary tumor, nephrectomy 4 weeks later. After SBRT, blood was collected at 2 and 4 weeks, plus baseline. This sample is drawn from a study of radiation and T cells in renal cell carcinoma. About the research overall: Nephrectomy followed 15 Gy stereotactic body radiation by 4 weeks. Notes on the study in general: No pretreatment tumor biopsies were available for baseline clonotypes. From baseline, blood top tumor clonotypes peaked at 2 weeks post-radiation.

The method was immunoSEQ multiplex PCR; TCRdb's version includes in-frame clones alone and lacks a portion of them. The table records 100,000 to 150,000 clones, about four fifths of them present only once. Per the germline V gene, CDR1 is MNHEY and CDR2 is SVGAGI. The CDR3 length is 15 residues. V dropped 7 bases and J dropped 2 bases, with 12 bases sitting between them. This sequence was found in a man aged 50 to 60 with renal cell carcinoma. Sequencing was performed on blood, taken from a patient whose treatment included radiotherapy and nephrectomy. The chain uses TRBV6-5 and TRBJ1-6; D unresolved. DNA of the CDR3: TGTGCCAGCAATCTAGGCTTCGCCTATAATTCACCCCTCCACTTT. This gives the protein CASNLGFAYNSPLHF.